The entry below gives a single T cell receptor beta chain sequence along with its context. CDR1 SGHRS and CDR2 YFSETQ come from the germline V gene. V shed 0 bases, J shed 3 bases, and the junction held 8 bases outside the gene matches. The CDR3 length is 17 residues. This entry comes from a study of blood T cell repertoires in COVID-19. How the authors handled the data: The assay estimated nucleated cells by amplifying reference gene primers. Generated by immunoSEQ multiplex PCR, the TCRdb table keeps only in-frame clones and is missing some. V, J and clone size were drawn from that table, and D and trimming were deduced from the DNA. In the table there are about 250,000 clones, roughly 89% of which are singletons.

The chain employs TRBV5-1 and TRBJ2-3; 9 bases line up with TRBD2. This receptor was identified in a middle-aged woman who had recovered from COVID-19. Sequencing was carried out using peripheral blood. CDR3 region: CASSLAFPSGITDTQYF. In DNA form, the CDR3 reads TGCGCCAGCAGCTTGGCCTTTCCTAGCGGGATTACAGATACGCAGTATTTT. The full variable domain, completed using reference TRBV5-1 and TRBJ2-3, is KAGVTQTPRYLIKTRGQQVTLSCSPISGHRSVSWYQQTPGQGLQFLFEYFSETQRNKGNFPGRFSGRQFSNSRSEMNVSTLELGDSALYLCASSLAFPSGITDTQYFGPGTRLTVL.